This T cell receptor (beta chain) stems from a study of CD8 T cells in Susac syndrome. Germline lookup yields CDR1 SNHLY and CDR2 FYNNEI. CDR3 length: 13 residues. V lost 6 bases, J lost 2 bases, and 10 bases lay in between. RNA, at 0.5 to 1 ug, was reverse transcribed with random hexamers. TCRdb reprocessed the immunoSEQ multiplex PCR reads with MiXCR, giving one entry per CDR3 protein. Among about 200,000 distinct CDR3 sequences, about 94% were seen once, and the ten largest hold approximately 0.09%. The rearrangement joins TRBV2 to TRBJ1-1, with D possibly matching TRBD1 (5 bases). The sequenced sample was CD4+ T cells from PBMCs. The source of this sequence is a human donor with multiple sclerosis. As DNA, the CDR3 is TGTGCCAGCAGGTGGCAGGGAAACACTGAAGCTTTCTTT. Encoded protein: CASRWQGNTEAFF. The full variable domain, its missing parts supplied by reference TRBV2 and TRBJ1-1, is EPEVTQTPSHQVTQMGQEVILRCVPISNHLYFYWYRQILGQKVEFLVSFYNNEISEKSEIFDDQFSVERPDGSNFTLKIRSTKLEDSAMYFCASRWQGNTEAFFGQGTRLTVV.